These 21 T cell receptor beta chains originate from one sample sequenced in a study of T cells in Graves' hyperthyroidism and ophthalmopathy. Amplified TCR beta CDR3 regions came from RNA transcripts. The TCR CDR3 first-round RT-PCR relied on the HTBI primer set. TCRdb called the multiplex PCR reads again in MiXCR, with one record for every CDR3 protein. The table includes around 720,000 distinct CDR3 sequences, about a third detected once. Sequencing input: blood. These receptor sequences come from a woman in her 40s with Graves' hyperthyroidism.

This clonotype was observed a single time. The V and J genes are TRBV19 and TRBJ1-6; D is unresolved. From germline, CDR1 is LNHDA and CDR2 SQIVND (reference sequence). The CDR3 is made up of 16 amino acids. The germline V and J ends were trimmed by 9 bases and 1 base, with 16 bases remaining between them. The CDR3 spells CASSRNTGSYNSPLHF. Written as DNA, the CDR3 is TGTGCCAGCAGTCGGAACACGGGGTCCTATAATTCACCCCTCCACTTT.

This rearrangement joins TRBV6-6 to TRBJ2-7, with D unclear. Germline assignment: CDR1 MNHNY and CDR2 SVGAGI (reference sequence). CDR3 length: 12 amino acids. V lost 8 bases and J lost 6, with 14 bases in between. CDR3: CASGSLGFEQYF. The DNA of the CDR3 is TGTGCCAGCGGCTCGTTGGGGTTCGAGCAGTACTTC.

The J gene is TRBJ2-7, the V gene TRBV6-5, with a tentative D call TRBD2 (5 bases). Trimming shortened V by 7 bases and J by 4 bases, and 8 bases separated the two germline ends. From germline, CDR1 is MNHEY and CDR2 SVGAGI. This CDR3 is 11 amino acids long. The CDR3 protein is CASNGKYEQYF. The CDR3 region has the DNA TGTGCCAGCAACGGGAAATACGAGCAGTACTTC.

This clonotype was recorded many times. V and J are TRBV7-9 and TRBJ2-7; 11 positions match TRBD2. Germline trimming cut 5 bases from V and 3 bases from J; bases unmatched to any gene: 9. The V gene's germline CDR1 is SEHNR and CDR2 FQNEAQ (reference sequence). CDR3 length equals 16 residues. CDR3 in amino acids: CASSLRLAGGLYEQYF. The CDR3 bases are TGTGCCAGCAGCCTGAGGTTAGCGGGAGGGCTCTACGAGCAGTACTTC.

This clonotype was recorded at least ten times. V gene TRBV19 combines with J gene TRBJ1-1; no clear D gene. The V gene lost 9 bases and the J gene lost 0 bases, with 11 bases spanning the gap. The CDR3 is 13 amino acids. From germline, CDR1 is LNHDA and CDR2 SQIVND (reference sequence). The CDR3 DNA is TGTGCCAGCGGTGATGGGTTGAACACTGAAGCTTTCTTT. This codes for CASGDGLNTEAFF.

In this sample, this clonotype turned up a few times. The chain recombines TRBV25-1 with TRBJ2-7, with TRBD2 matching over 7 bases. The V gene end was trimmed by 3 bases and the J gene end by 5 bases; junction bases not matched to a gene: 13. Germline CDR1 reads MGHDK; CDR2 reads SYGVNS. There are 16 residues in the CDR3. This CDR3 reads CASSDPLKGGFHEQYF. DNA of the CDR3: TGTGCCAGCAGTGACCCTCTGAAGGGAGGGTTTCACGAGCAGTACTTC.

The V call is TRBV6-5, the J call TRBJ1-1, with 8 bases matching TRBD1. This CDR3 has 13 residues. The trim removed 6 bases at V and 7 bases at J, leaving 7 bases unmatched. The germline V gene has CDR1 MNHEY and CDR2 SVGAGI. This chain's CDR3 is CASRGDRSSEAFF. CDR3 coding DNA: TGTGCCAGCAGGGGGGACAGGTCGAGTGAAGCTTTCTTT.

This clonotype turned up a few times. J is TRBJ2-2 and V is TRBV25-1; D ambiguous. CDR3 length: 15 amino acids. Germline-derived CDR1 and CDR2 are MGHDK and SYGVNS. V lost 1 base and J lost 1, with 7 bases in between. The CDR3 nucleotides read TGTGCCAGCAGTGAATTAGGCGTGAACACCGGGGAGCTGTTTTTT. The encoded protein is CASSELGVNTGELFF.

This clonotype was counted only a few times. The DNA is left out, because the CDR3 cannot be placed on it with certainty; the CDR3 is given as TCRdb lists it. CDR3 loop: CARAAAFQRGGVSAPGSCFF. The V gene is TRBV7-8, the J gene TRBJ2-2; the tabulated D call, TRBD2, remains unverified against the DNA. The germline V gene encodes CDR1 SGHVS and CDR2 FQNEAQ. Ends included, the CDR3 has 20 residues.

V usage is TRBV25-1 and J usage is TRBJ1-5; perhaps TRBD1 as D (5 bases). Germline assignment: CDR1 MGHDK and CDR2 SYGVNS. The V gene lost 0 bases and the J gene lost 6 bases, with 6 bases spanning the gap. The CDR3 loop spans 13 amino acids. CDR3 in DNA: TGTGCCAGCAGTGAATACGGGGGTCAGCCCCAGCATTTT. Residues: CASSEYGGQPQHF.

This clonotype has at least ten counts. The chain employs TRBV7-2 and TRBJ2-7; 11 bases are a match to TRBD2. The trim removed 6 bases at V and 1 base at J, leaving 8 bases unmatched. This CDR3 region has 16 residues. CDR1 and CDR2 from the germline V gene are SGHTA and FQGNSA. The CDR3 sequence is CASSPTSGSSSYEQYF. The CDR3 DNA follows: TGTGCCAGCAGTCCAACTAGCGGGAGCTCGTCCTACGAGCAGTACTTC.

The CDR3 reads CSVGRAPITEAFF. CDR3 nucleotides: TGCAGCGTAGGAAGGGCCCCCATCACTGAAGCTTTCTTT. The chain joins TRBV29-1 to TRBJ1-1; no definite D call. CDR3 size: 13 residues. The V gene's germline CDR1 is SQVTM and CDR2 ANQGSEA. The germline V and J ends were trimmed by 6 bases and 4 bases, with 15 bases remaining between them.

The chain combines TRBV10-3 with TRBJ1-1; D gene uncertain. Germline CDR1 ENHRY, CDR2 SYGVKD. V was clipped by 6 bases and J by 5 bases, with 4 bases between them. The CDR3 runs to 10 residues. The CDR3 DNA reads TGTGCCATCAGGGGGACTGAAGCTTTCTTT. It encodes CAIRGTEAFF.

The chain combines TRBV24-1 with TRBJ1-2, with a tentative D call TRBD1 (6 bases). Trimming stripped 3 bases from V and 5 bases from J, with 12 bases between. The CDR3 consists of 14 residues. In germline, CDR1 is KGHDR, CDR2 SFDVKD. The CDR3 is CATSDQQQGYGYTF. The CDR3 DNA is TGTGCCACCAGTGATCAGCAACAGGGTTATGGCTACACCTTC.

This clonotype was seen only a few times. The chain joins TRBV7-8 to TRBJ1-4; weak D call: TRBD1 (6 bases). V dropped 7 bases and J dropped 7 bases, with 22 bases sitting between them. CDR1 SGHVS and CDR2 FQNEAQ come from the germline V gene. The CDR3 consists of 16 residues. Here the CDR3 DNA reads TGTGCCAGCACCCCATCCCGGGGGCGGGAAAGTGAAAAACTGTTTTTT. Protein product: CASTPSRGRESEKLFF.

Only a few counts were recorded for this clonotype. The CDR3 protein is CASSGTRQGTGELFF. CDR3 bases: TGTGCCAGCAGTGGGACCCGACAGGGAACCGGGGAGCTGTTTTTT. The chain couples TRBV6-1 to TRBJ2-2; 7 nucleotides agree with TRBD1. CDR1 is MNHNS, CDR2 SASEGT, per germline. The CDR3 runs to 15 residues. Trimming took 4 bases from V and 5 from J; bases not matched to a gene: 7.

With regard to this clonotype: This may arise from a read error, as a much more abundant clone is one base away. The rearrangement uses TRBV6-5 and TRBJ1-2; the D is unclear. This CDR3 region has 11 residues. Per the germline V gene, CDR1 is MNHEY and CDR2 is SVGAGI. CDR3 DNA: TGCGCCAGCAATTCTCTGGATGGCTACGCCTTC. This translates into CASNSLDGYAF.

The chain couples TRBV11-1 to TRBJ1-1; 7 bases agree with TRBD1. This CDR3 is built from 14 residues. J gave up 6 bases and V 6 bases, and 10 bases lay outside the gene matches. CDR1 is SGHAT and CDR2 is FQDESV in the germline V gene (reference sequence). The CDR3 DNA sequence: TGTGCCAGCAGGTGGACAGGAAAAGGGCCTGAAGCTTTCTTT. Protein: CASRWTGKGPEAFF.

The genes are TRBV19 and TRBJ2-6; no firm D call. Germline V gives CDR1 LNHDA, CDR2 SQIVND (reference sequence). This CDR3 is built from 14 residues. Trimming removed 6 bases from V and 1 base from J, with 7 bases in between. CDR3 protein: CASRGWSGANVLTF. CDR3 nucleotides: TGTGCCAGTAGGGGTTGGTCTGGGGCCAACGTCCTGACTTTC. Variable domain in full (rest from reference TRBV19 and TRBJ2-6): DGGITQSPKYLFRKEGQNVTLSCEQNLNHDAMYWYRQDPGQGLRLIYYSQIVNDFQKGDIAEGYSVSREKKESFPLTVTSAQKNPTAFYLCASRGWSGANVLTFGAGSRLTVL.

DNA of the CDR3: TGTGCCAGCAGTTACCGACAGGCCGGGGATGAAAAACTGTTTTTT. This encodes CASSYRQAGDEKLFF. The chain recombines TRBV6-5 with TRBJ1-4; tentative D call: TRBD1 (6 bases). V was shortened by 2 bases and J by 6 bases, with 13 bases between the two germline ends. The germline V gene has CDR1 MNHEY and CDR2 SVGAGI. This CDR3 spans 15 amino acids.

This clonotype was counted ten times or more. The V gene is TRBV2, the J gene TRBJ1-2; TRBD1 is a possible D gene (6 bases). Germline V gene sequence: CDR1 SNHLY, CDR2 FYNNEI. Trimming removed 7 bases at V and 4 bases at J, with 25 bases between. This CDR3 has 17 residues. CDR3 in amino acids: CASTEATGLRSVYGYTF. For the CDR3, the DNA is TGTGCCAGCACCGAAGCGACAGGTCTCCGCAGTGTCTATGGCTACACCTTC.